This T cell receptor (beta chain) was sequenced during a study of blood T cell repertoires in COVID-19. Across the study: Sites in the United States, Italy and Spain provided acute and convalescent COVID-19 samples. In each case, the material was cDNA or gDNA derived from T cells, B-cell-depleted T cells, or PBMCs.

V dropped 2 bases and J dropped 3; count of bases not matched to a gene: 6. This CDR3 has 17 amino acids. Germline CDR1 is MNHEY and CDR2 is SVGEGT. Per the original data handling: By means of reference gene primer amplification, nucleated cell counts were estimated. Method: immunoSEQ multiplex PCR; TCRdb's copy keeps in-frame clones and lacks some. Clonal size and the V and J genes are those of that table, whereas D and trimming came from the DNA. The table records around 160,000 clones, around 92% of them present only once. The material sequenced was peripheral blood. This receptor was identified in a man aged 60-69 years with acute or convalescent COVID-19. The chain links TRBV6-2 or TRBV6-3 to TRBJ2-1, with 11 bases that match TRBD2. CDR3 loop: CASSYRASGGRYNEQFF. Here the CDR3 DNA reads TGTGCCAGCAGTTACCGGGCTAGCGGGGGGCGCTACAATGAGCAGTTCTTC.